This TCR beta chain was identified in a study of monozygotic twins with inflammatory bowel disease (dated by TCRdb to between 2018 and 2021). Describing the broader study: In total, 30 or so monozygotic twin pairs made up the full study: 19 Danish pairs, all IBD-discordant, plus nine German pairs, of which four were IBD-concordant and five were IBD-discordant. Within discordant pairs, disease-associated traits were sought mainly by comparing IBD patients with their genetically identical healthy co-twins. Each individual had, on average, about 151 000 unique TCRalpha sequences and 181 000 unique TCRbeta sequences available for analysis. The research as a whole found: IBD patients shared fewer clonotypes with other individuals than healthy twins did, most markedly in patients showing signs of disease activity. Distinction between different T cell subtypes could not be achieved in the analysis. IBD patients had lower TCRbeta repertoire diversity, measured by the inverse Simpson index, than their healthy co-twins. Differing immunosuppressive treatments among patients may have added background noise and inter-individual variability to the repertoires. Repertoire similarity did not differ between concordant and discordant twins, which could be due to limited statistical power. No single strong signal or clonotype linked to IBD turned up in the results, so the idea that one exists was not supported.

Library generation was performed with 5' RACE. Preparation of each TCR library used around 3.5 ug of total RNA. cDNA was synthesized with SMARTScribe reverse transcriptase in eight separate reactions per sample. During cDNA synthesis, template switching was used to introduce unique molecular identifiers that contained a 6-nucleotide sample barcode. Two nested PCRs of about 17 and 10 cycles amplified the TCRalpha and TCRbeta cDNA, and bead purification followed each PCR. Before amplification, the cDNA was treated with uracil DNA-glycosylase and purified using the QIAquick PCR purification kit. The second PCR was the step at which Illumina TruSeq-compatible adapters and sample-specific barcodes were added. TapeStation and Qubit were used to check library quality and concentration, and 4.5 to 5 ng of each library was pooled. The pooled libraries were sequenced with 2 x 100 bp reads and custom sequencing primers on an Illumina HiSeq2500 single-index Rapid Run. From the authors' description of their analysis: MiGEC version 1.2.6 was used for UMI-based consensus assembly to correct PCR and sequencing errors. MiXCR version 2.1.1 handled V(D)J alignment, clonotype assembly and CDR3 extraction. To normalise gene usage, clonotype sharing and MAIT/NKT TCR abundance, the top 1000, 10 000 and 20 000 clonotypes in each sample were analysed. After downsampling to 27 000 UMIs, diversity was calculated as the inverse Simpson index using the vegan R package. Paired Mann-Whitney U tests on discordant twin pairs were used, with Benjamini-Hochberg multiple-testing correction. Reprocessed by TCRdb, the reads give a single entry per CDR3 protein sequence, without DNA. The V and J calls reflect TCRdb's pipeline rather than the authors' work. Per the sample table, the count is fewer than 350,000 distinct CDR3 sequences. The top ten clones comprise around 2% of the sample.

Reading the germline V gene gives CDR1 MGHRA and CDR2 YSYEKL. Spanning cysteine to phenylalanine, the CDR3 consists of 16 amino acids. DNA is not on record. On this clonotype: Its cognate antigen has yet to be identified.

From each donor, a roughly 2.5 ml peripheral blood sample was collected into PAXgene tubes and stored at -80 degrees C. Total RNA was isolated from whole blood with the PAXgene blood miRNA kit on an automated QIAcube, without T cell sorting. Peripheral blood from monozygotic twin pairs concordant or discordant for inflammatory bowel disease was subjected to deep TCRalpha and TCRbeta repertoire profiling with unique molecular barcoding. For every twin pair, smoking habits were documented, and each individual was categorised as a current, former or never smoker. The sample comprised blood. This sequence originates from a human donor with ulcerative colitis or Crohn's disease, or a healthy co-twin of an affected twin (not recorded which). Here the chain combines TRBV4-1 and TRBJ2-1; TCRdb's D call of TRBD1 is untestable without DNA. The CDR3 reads CASSQATGVSYNEQFF.